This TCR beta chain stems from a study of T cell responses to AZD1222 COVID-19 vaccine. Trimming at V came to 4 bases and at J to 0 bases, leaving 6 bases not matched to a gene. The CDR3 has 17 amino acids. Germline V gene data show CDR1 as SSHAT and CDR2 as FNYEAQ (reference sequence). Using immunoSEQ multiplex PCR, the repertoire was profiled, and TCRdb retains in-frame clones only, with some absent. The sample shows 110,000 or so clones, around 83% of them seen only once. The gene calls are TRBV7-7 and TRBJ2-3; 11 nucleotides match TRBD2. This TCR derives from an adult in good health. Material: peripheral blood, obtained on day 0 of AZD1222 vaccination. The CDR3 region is CASSSGLAGPSTDTQYF. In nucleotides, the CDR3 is TGTGCCAGCAGCTCCGGACTAGCGGGCCCTAGCACAGATACGCAGTATTTT.